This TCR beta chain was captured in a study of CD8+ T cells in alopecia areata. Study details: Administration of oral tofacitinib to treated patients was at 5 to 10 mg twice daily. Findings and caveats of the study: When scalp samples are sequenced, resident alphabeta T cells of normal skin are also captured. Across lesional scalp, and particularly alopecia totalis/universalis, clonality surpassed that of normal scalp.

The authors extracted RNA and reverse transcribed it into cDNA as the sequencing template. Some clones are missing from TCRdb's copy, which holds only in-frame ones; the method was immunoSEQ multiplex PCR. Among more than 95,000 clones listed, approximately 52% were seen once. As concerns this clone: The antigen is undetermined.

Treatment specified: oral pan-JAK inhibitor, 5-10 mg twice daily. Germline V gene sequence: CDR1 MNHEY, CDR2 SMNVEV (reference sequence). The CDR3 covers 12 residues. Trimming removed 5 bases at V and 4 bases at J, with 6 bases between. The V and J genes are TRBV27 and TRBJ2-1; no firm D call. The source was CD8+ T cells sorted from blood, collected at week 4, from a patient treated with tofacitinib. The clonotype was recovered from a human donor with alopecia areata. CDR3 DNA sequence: TGTGCCAGCAGTCCCCGGTACAATGAGCAGTTCTTC. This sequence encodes CASSPRYNEQFF.